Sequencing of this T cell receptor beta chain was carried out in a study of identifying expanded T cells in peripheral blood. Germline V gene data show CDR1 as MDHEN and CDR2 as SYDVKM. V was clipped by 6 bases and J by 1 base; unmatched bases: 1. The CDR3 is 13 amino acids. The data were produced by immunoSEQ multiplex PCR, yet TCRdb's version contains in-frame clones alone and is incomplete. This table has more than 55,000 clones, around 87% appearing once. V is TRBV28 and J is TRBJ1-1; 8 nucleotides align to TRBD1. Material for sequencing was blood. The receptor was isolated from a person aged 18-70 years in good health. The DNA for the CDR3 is TGTGCCAGCAGAGACAGGGGGAACACTGAAGCTTTCTTT. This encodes CASRDRGNTEAFF.